This TCR beta chain originates from a study of T cells in women clearing cervical HPV infection. Study-wide background: Blood came at first lesion visit for cases, post-clearance for controls.

V trimming: 0 bases; J trimming: 7 bases; junction bases outside the gene matches: 3. Germline V lookup: CDR1 MRHNA, CDR2 SNTAGT. The CDR3 totals 15 residues. On this clone: Sequencing ends 3 residues short of the CDR3 end; the germline J gene provides the rest.

The data were produced by immunoSEQ multiplex PCR, yet TCRdb's version contains in-frame clones alone and is incomplete. Recorded for this sample: over 20,000 clones. The chain links TRBV6-4 to TRBJ2-1; 10 positions match TRBD2. Sequencing used blood buffy coat. This TCR was recovered from a woman between 18 and 70 years old with a cervical HPV16 infection that either progressed to CIN3+ or cleared (not recorded which). The sequenced part of the CDR3 DNA is TGTGCCAGCAGTGACTCGGCTAGCGGGGGAAATGAG. It translates to CASSDSASGGNE. The complete CDR3 reads CASSDSASGGNEQFF.